A single sample gave rise to the 13 T cell receptor beta chains below, sequenced in a study of PD-1 blockade in mismatch repair-deficient tumors. Sequenced by immunoSEQ multiplex PCR; TCRdb stores in-frame clones only, minus some. The sample carries around 120,000 clones, 85% to 90% recorded once. The sequences come from peripheral blood, collected 44 weeks after starting pembrolizumab. The receptors originated from an adult with mismatch repair-deficient cancer.

The J gene is TRBJ2-7, the V gene TRBV7-8, with TRBD2 matching over 15 bases. The CDR3 has 18 residues. V gave up 6 bases and J gave up 0 bases; unmatched junction bases: 9. Germline-derived CDR1 and CDR2 are SGHVS and FQNEAQ. CDR3 residues: CASSPGTSGRPGSYEQYF. CDR3 bases: TGTGCCAGCAGTCCGGGGACTAGCGGGAGGCCGGGCTCCTACGAGCAGTACTTC. Using reference TRBV7-8 and TRBJ2-7 for the parts outside the CDR3, the full variable domain is GAGVSQSPRYKVAKRGQDVALRCDPISGHVSLFWYQQALGQGPEFLTYFQNEAQLDKSGLPSDRFFAERPEGSVSTLKIQRTQQEDSAVYLCASSPGTSGRPGSYEQYFGPGTRLTVT.

CDR3 sequence: CASSKGCNRRLAKNIQYF. CDR3 sequence (DNA): TGTGCCAGCAGCAAAGGGTGTAACAGGAGACTAGCCAAAAACATTCAGTACTTC. V is TRBV21-1 and J is TRBJ2-4; TRBD1, as called in the table, went unchecked against the DNA. TRBV21-1 is tagged as a pseudogene. CDR3 length equals 18 residues.

This rearrangement joins TRBV11-2 to TRBJ2-1; D possibly corresponds to TRBD1 (5 bases). The CDR3 covers 19 residues. The V end was cut by 0 bases, the J end by 5 bases, with 23 bases between. Germline CDR1 and CDR2: SGHAT and FQNNGV. CDR3 residues: CASSLEAYQGRASHNEQFF. CDR3 DNA: TGTGCCAGCAGCTTAGAAGCTTACCAAGGCAGGGCGTCCCACAATGAGCAGTTCTTC.

The chain couples TRBV6-1 to TRBJ2-7, with D perhaps being TRBD1 or TRBD2 (5 bases each). The CDR3 runs to 15 residues. Trimming took 6 bases from V and 3 from J, leaving 18 bases between them. Germline-derived CDR1 and CDR2 are MNHNS and SASEGT. The CDR3 nucleotides are TGTGCCAGCAGAAATCAACCGGGACCCGTCTACGAGCAGTACTTC. Amino acid sequence: CASRNQPGPVYEQYF.

This rearrangement joins TRBV18 to TRBJ2-2; D possibly corresponds to TRBD2 (6 bases). The CDR3 covers 15 residues. CDR1 and CDR2 (germline): KGHSH, LQKENI. Trimming removed 3 bases from V and 3 bases from J, with 11 bases in between. CDR3 bases: TGTGCCAGCTCACCCTCGGAGGGGTACACCGGGGAGCTGTTTTTT. As protein: CASSPSEGYTGELFF. The full variable domain, in which reference TRBV18 and TRBJ2-2 provide the parts outside the CDR3, is NAGVMQNPRHLVRRRGQEARLRCSPMKGHSHVYWYRQLPEEGLKFMVYLQKENIIDESGMPKERFSAEFPKEGPSILRIQQVVRGDSAAYFCASSPSEGYTGELFFGEGSRLTVL.

The chain links TRBV11-3 to TRBJ2-1; maybe TRBD2 (5 bases). V shed 1 base and J shed 0 bases, with 13 bases lying between them. Germline CDR1 reads SGHNT; CDR2 reads YENEEA. The CDR3 has 17 residues. CDR3 coding DNA: TGTGCCAGCAGCTTAGCGCGGGTCCGGGCCTCCTACAATGAGCAGTTCTTC. It translates to CASSLARVRASYNEQFF.

The chain couples TRBV30 to TRBJ2-5; 10 bases align to TRBD1. Germline V gene sequence: CDR1 GTSNPN, CDR2 SVGIG (reference sequence). This CDR3 spans 17 amino acids. V shed 1 base, J shed 5 bases, and the junction held 13 bases outside the gene matches. The CDR3 coding sequence is TGTGCCTGGAGTGGGGGCTCGCGACAGGGGGCGCGGGAGACCCAGTACTTC. This sequence encodes CAWSGGSRQGARETQYF.

The J gene is TRBJ2-1, the V gene TRBV27; D is unresolved. The V gene's germline CDR1 is MNHEY and CDR2 SMNVEV (reference sequence). CDR3 length equals 15 residues. V dropped 7 bases and J dropped 0 bases, with 13 bases sitting between them. The CDR3 spells CASTDLPHSYNEQFF. In DNA form, the CDR3 reads TGTGCCAGCACCGATCTCCCCCACTCCTACAATGAGCAGTTCTTC.

The chain employs TRBV4-3 and TRBJ1-2; D not resolved. Germline V gene data show CDR1 as LGHNA and CDR2 as YSLEER. Trimming took 1 base from V and 13 from J, leaving 10 bases between them. The CDR3 has 11 residues. The CDR3 DNA sequence: TGCGCCAGCAGCCAAGGGGCCAATTGCACCTTC. Residues: CASSQGANCTF.

The V call is TRBV5-4, the J call TRBJ2-1; D may be TRBD1 (6 bases). Germline loops: CDR1 SGHNT, CDR2 YYREEE (reference sequence). The CDR3 consists of 15 residues. The V gene lost 4 bases and the J gene lost 3 bases, with 14 bases spanning the gap. CDR3 amino acids: CASSQVQGSYNEQFF. Written as DNA, the CDR3 is TGTGCCAGCAGCCAAGTGCAGGGGAGCTACAATGAGCAGTTCTTC. Based on the CDR3 plus reference TRBV5-4 and TRBJ2-1, the full variable domain is ETGVTQSPTHLIKTRGQQVTLRCSSQSGHNTVSWYQQALGQGPQFIFQYYREEENGRGNFPPRFSGLQFPNYSSELNVNALELDDSALYLCASSQVQGSYNEQFFGPGTRLTVL.

This clone showed up just once. The rearrangement links TRBV11-2 to TRBJ2-1; 11 bases match TRBD2. Germline CDR1 reads SGHAT; CDR2 reads FQNNGV. With 1 base clipped from V and 1 base from J, the junction kept 9 bases outside the gene matches. The CDR3 is 19 residues long. The CDR3 DNA sequence: TGTGCCAGCAGCTTAGTAGGGACTAGCGGAAACCTATCCTACAATGAGCAGTTCTTC. Residues: CASSLVGTSGNLSYNEQFF. Together with reference TRBV11-2 and TRBJ2-1, the CDR3 gives the full variable domain: EAGVAQSPRYKIIEKRQSVAFWCNPISGHATLYWYQQILGQGPKLLIQFQNNGVVDDSQLPKDRFSAERLKGVDSTLKIQPAKLEDSAVYLCASSLVGTSGNLSYNEQFFGPGTRLTVL.

The chain joins TRBV7-9 to TRBJ2-7; D possibly corresponds to TRBD1 (6 bases). Germline values: CDR1 SEHNR, CDR2 FQNEAQ (reference sequence). The CDR3 is made up of 14 amino acids. V was trimmed by 4 bases and J by 2 bases, leaving 12 bases between them. The CDR3 reads CASSYGRGTYEQYF. CDR3 nucleotides: TGTGCCAGCAGCTACGGCAGGGGAACCTACGAGCAGTACTTC.

This chain joins TRBV30 and TRBJ2-7, with 7 bases that match TRBD1. From germline, CDR1 is GTSNPN and CDR2 SVGIG (reference sequence). This CDR3 spans 14 amino acids. Germline trimming cut 2 bases from V and 1 base from J; bases unmatched to any gene: 5. The CDR3 sequence is CAWSPWTGSYEQYF. CDR3 nucleotide sequence: TGTGCCTGGAGTCCTTGGACAGGATCCTACGAGCAGTACTTC.